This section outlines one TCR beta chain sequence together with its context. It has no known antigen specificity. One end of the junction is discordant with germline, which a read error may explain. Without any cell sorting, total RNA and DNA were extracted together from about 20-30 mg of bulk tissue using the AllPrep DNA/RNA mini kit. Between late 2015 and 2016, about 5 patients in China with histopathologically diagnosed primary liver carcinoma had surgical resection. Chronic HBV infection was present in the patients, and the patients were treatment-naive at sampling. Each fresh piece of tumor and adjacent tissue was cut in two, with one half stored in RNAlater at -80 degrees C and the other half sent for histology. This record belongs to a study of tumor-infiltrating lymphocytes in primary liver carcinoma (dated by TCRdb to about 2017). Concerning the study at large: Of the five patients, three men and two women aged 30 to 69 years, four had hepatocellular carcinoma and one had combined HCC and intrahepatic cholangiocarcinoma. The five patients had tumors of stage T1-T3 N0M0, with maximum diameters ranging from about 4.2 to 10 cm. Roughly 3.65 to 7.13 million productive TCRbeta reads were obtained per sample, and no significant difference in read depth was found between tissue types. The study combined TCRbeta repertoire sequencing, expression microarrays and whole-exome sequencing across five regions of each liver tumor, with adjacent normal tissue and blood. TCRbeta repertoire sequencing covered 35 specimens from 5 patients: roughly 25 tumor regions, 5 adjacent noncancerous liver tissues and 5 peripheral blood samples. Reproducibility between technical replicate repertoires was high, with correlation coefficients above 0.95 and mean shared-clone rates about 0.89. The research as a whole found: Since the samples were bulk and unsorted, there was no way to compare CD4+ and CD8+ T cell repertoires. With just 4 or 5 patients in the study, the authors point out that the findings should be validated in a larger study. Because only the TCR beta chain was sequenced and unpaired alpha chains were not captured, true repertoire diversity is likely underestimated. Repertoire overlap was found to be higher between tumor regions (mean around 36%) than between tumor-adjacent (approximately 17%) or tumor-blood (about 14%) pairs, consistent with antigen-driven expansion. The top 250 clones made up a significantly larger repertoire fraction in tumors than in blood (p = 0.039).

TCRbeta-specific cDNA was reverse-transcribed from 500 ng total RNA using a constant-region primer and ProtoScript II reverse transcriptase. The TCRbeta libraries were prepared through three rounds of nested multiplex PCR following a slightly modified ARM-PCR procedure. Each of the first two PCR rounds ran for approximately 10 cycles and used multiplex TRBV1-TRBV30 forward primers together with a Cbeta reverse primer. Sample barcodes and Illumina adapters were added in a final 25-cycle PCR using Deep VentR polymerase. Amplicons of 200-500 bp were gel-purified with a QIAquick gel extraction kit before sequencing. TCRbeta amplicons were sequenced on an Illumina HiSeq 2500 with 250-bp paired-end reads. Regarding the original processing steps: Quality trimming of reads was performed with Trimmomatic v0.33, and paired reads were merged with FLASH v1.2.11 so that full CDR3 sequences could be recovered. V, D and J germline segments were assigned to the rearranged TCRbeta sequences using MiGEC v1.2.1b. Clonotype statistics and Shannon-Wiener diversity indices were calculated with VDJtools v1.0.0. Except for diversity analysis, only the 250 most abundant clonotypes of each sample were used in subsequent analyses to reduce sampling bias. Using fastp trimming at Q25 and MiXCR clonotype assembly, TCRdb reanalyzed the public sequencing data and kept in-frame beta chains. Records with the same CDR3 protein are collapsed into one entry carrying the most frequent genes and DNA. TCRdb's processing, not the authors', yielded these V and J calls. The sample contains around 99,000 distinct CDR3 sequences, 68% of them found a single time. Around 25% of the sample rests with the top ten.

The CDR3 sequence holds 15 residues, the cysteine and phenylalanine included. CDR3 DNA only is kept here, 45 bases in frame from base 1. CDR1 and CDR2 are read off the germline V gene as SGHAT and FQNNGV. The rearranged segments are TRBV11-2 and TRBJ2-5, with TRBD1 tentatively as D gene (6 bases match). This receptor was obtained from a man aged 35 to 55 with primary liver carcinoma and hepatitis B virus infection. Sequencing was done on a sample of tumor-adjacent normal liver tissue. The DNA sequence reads TGTGCCAGCAGCGGACAATGGACAGCCAGAGAGACCCAGTGCTTC. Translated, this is CASSGQWTARETQCF.